The present T cell receptor (beta chain) was sequenced within a study of spatial heterogeneity in lung cancer. The wider study: Sequenced were any available follow-up PBMC samples, which had been obtained a median of roughly 2 years after resection. Consistently, beta-chain sequences turned up in larger numbers than alpha-chain sequences did.

Study results and caveats: Ubiquitous expanded tumor TCRs were seen in blood more at resection than at follow-up.

Each TCR cDNA molecule carried a unique molecular identifier. TCRdb reprocessed the 5' RACE reads with MiXCR, giving one entry per CDR3 protein. This sample has 40,000 or so distinct CDR3 sequences; 10% to 13% occur once, and the top ten carry over 15%. Specified time point: blood at routine non-recurrence follow-up after resection. This clonotype is termed medium-sized. Its antigen is undetermined. Germline loops: CDR1 SNHLY, CDR2 FYNNEI. V lost 7 bases, J lost 2 bases, and 14 bases lay in between. The CDR3 contains 14 residues. The chain recombines TRBV2 with TRBJ2-5; D possibly corresponds to TRBD2 (5 bases). This specimen consisted of PBMCs, obtained at follow-up. This TCR was sampled from a female donor with early-stage non-small cell lung cancer. The CDR3 bases are TGTGCCAGCACCCCGGACGGGATACAAGAGACCCAGTACTTC. Its translation is CASTPDGIQETQYF. The full variable domain, in which reference TRBV2 and TRBJ2-5 provide the parts outside the CDR3, is EPEVTQTPSHQVTQMGQEVILRCVPISNHLYFYWYRQILGQKVEFLVSFYNNEISEKSEIFDDQFSVERPDGSNFTLKIRSTKLEDSAMYFCASTPDGIQETQYFGPGTRLLVL.